These 2 T cell receptor beta chains were all obtained from the same sample, sequenced in a study of T cells in Graves' hyperthyroidism and ophthalmopathy. What was amplified from RNA transcripts were TCR beta CDR3 regions. Using the HTBI primer set, a first-round RT-PCR was run on the TCR CDR3. From the multiplex PCR reads, TCRdb called clonotypes with MiXCR, one entry per CDR3 protein. The data hold under 400,000 distinct CDR3 sequences, with 15% to 19% observed a single time. The sequenced material came from blood. All receptors derive from a woman between 18 and 29 years old with Graves' hyperthyroidism that later progressed to Graves' ophthalmopathy.

The rearrangement joins TRBV7-3 to TRBJ2-2; TRBD2 aligns across 8 bases. This CDR3 has 16 amino acids. CDR1 and CDR2 (germline): SGHTA, FQGTGA. V shed 5 bases and J 1 base; nucleotides not matched to a gene: 6. CDR3 sequence (DNA): TGTGCCAGCAGCCCGGGGGGGGGCAAGAACACCGGGGAGCTGTTTTTT. Its translation: CASSPGGGKNTGELFF.

This clonotype was counted ten times or more. This chain links TRBV28 with TRBJ1-5; D ambiguous. From germline, CDR1 is MDHEN and CDR2 SYDVKM. The CDR3 length is 16 residues. V was cut by 5 bases and J by 0 bases, with 14 bases left in between. The chain's CDR3 is CASSAFSVYSNQPQHF. The CDR3 DNA reads TGTGCCAGCAGTGCGTTCTCGGTTTATAGCAATCAGCCCCAGCATTTT.